These 24 T cell receptor beta chains came from one sample sequenced in a study of radiation and T cells in renal cell carcinoma. The repertoire was sequenced with immunoSEQ multiplex PCR; TCRdb's copy has only in-frame clones and lacks some. The table shows over 60,000 clones, with around 78% occurring only once. The time point: blood 4 weeks post-SBRT, at nephrectomy. Treatment denoted: 15 Gy SBRT to primary tumor, nephrectomy 4 weeks later. The source was blood, collected from a patient whose treatment included radiotherapy and nephrectomy. The receptors shown here come from a woman aged 60-75 years with renal cell carcinoma.

The rearrangement links TRBV27 to TRBJ2-5; 10 nucleotides match TRBD2. The CDR3 loop spans 14 amino acids. Germline assignment: CDR1 MNHEY and CDR2 SMNVEV (reference sequence). V gave up 7 bases and J gave up 5 bases; unmatched junction bases: 7. As DNA, the CDR3 is TGTGCCAGCATGGGAACTAGCGGGAAGGAGACCCAGTACTTC. Residues: CASMGTSGKETQYF.

The rearrangement uses TRBV6-5 and TRBJ2-7, with D perhaps matching TRBD1 or TRBD2 (5 bases each). V gave up 2 bases and J gave up 1 base, with 15 bases separating them. This CDR3 region has 16 residues. Germline loops: CDR1 MNHEY, CDR2 SVGAGI. The DNA of the CDR3 is TGTGCCAGCAGTTACAAACACGGTGGGGGTTCCTACGAGCAGTACTTC. This sequence encodes CASSYKHGGGSYEQYF.

The rearrangement links TRBV5-1 to TRBJ1-1; D gene uncertain. From germline, CDR1 is SGHRS and CDR2 YFSETQ. The CDR3 totals 15 residues. V lost 0 bases to trimming and J lost 5 bases, with 14 bases between them. The CDR3 bases are TGCGCCAGCAGCTTGGGGGGTACCCGTCCTACTGAAGCTTTCTTT. Translation: CASSLGGTRPTEAFF.

V is TRBV30 and J is TRBJ1-2, with 9 positions matching TRBD1. CDR1 GTSNPN and CDR2 SVGIG come from the germline V gene (reference sequence). The CDR3 covers 14 residues. With V trimmed by 1 base and J by 6 bases, 6 bases remained unmatched. CDR3 region: CAWSGQGVIDGYTF. DNA of the CDR3: TGTGCCTGGAGTGGACAGGGGGTTATTGATGGCTACACCTTC.

The chain is built from TRBV27 and TRBJ2-3; 7 nucleotides align to TRBD1. Germline trimming cut 6 bases from V and 2 bases from J; bases unmatched to any gene: 8. The CDR3 has 15 residues. Looked up from germline, CDR1 is MNHEY and CDR2 is SMNVEV (reference sequence). In DNA form, the CDR3 reads TGTGCCAGCAGAAACCGGGACAGATACACAGATACGCAGTATTTT. Translation gives CASRNRDRYTDTQYF.

The genes are TRBV15 and TRBJ1-1; TRBD1 might be the D (5 bases). Germline CDR1 reads LNHNV; CDR2 reads YYDKDF (reference sequence). V lost 4 bases, J lost 1 base, and 10 bases lay in between. This CDR3 has 14 residues. CDR3 nucleotides: TGTGCCACCAGCAAGTTTGGACAGAACACTGAAGCTTTCTTT. It codes for CATSKFGQNTEAFF.

The chain links TRBV5-6 to TRBJ2-2; no firm D call. The V gene lost 0 bases and the J gene lost 6 bases, with 6 bases spanning the gap. The CDR3 runs 13 residues. Germline V CDR1 and CDR2: SGHDT, YYEEEE. Here the CDR3 reads CASSLGVAGELFF. The CDR3 region has the DNA TGTGCCAGCAGCTTGGGGGTGGCCGGGGAGCTGTTTTTT.

This rearrangement joins TRBV19 to TRBJ2-1, with a tentative D call TRBD1 (6 bases). V was shortened by 3 bases and J by 1 base, with 13 bases between the two germline ends. The CDR3 is 16 amino acids. The germline gives CDR1 LNHDA, CDR2 SQIVND (reference sequence). DNA of the CDR3: TGTGCCAGTAGTATGATGGGGGCTGTTTCCTACAATGAGCAGTTCTTC. Encoded protein: CASSMMGAVSYNEQFF.

The chain is built from TRBV6-6 and TRBJ1-1; D gene ambiguous. Germline V CDR1 and CDR2: MNHNY, SVGAGI (reference sequence). This CDR3 contains 11 residues. V was pared by 8 bases and J by 10 bases, with 14 bases between. The CDR3 loop is CASGNGRGAFF. The DNA for the CDR3 is TGTGCCAGCGGGAATGGAAGAGGAGCTTTCTTT.

To note about this clone: An end of the junction does not agree with germline; a read error may underlie this. This chain connects TRBV4-2 to TRBJ1-4; unclear D gene. In germline, CDR1 is LGHNA, CDR2 YNFKEQ. The CDR3 has 15 amino acids. CDR3 region: CASSQDYQANERLFF. The CDR3 region has the DNA TGTGCCAGCAGCCAAGACTATCAAGCTAATGAAAGACTGTTTTTT.

The rearrangement links TRBV28 to TRBJ1-1, with 7 bases that match TRBD1. Germline V lookup: CDR1 MDHEN, CDR2 SYDVKM. The CDR3 has 13 residues. V lost 7 bases to trimming and J lost 5 bases; unmatched junction nucleotides: 7. For the CDR3, the DNA is TGTGCCAGCAAGACAGGGAGGAGGACTGAAGCTTTCTTT. Its translation: CASKTGRRTEAFF. Supplemented by reference TRBV28 and TRBJ1-1, the full variable domain reads DVKVTQSSRYLVKRTGEKVFLECVQDMDHENMFWYRQDPGLGLRLIYFSYDVKMKEKGDIPEGYSVSREKKERFSLILESASTNQTSMYLCASKTGRRTEAFFGQGTRLTVV.

The genes are TRBV19 and TRBJ1-4, with TRBD1 as a possible D gene (5 bases). The V and J ends lost 2 bases and 8 bases respectively, with 18 bases between them. The germline V gene has CDR1 LNHDA and CDR2 SQIVND (reference sequence). CDR3 length: 16 residues. The CDR3 region is CASSISWDSEKEKLFF. The CDR3 DNA reads as TGTGCCAGTAGTATATCCTGGGACTCAGAGAAGGAAAAACTGTTTTTT. Full variable domain (rest looked up from reference TRBV19 and TRBJ1-4): DGGITQSPKYLFRKEGQNVTLSCEQNLNHDAMYWYRQDPGQGLRLIYYSQIVNDFQKGDIAEGYSVSREKKESFPLTVTSAQKNPTAFYLCASSISWDSEKEKLFFGSGTQLSVL.

About this clone itself: With a much larger clone just one base away, this may be a read error. Distinct nucleotide sequences in the sample also encode this CDR3. The chain is built from TRBV4-1 and TRBJ1-5; TRBD1 is a possible D gene (6 bases). CDR3 length: 15 amino acids. Per the germline V gene, CDR1 is MGHRA and CDR2 is YSYEKL. CDR3: CASSQDITGNQPQHF. The CDR3 nucleotides read TGCGCCAGCAGCCAAGACATTACAGGGAATCAGCCTCAGCATTTT.

V is TRBV5-4 and J is TRBJ1-1; TRBD1 matches at 7 bases. Germline CDR1 and CDR2: SGHNT and YYREEE (reference sequence). V was clipped by 4 bases and J by 6 bases; unmatched bases: 12. The CDR3 totals 15 residues. In nucleotides, the CDR3 is TGTGCCAGCAGCCAAGATCCTGGGACAGTCCCTGAAGCTTTCTTT. This translates into CASSQDPGTVPEAFF.

J is TRBJ2-5 and V is TRBV9; D is possibly TRBD2 (6 bases). The CDR3 covers 16 residues. The germline V and J ends were trimmed by 0 bases and 1 base, with 13 bases remaining between them. Germline V gives CDR1 SGDLS, CDR2 YYNGEE. The DNA for the CDR3 is TGTGCCAGCAGCGTAGGGCTAGCGCCACTCCAAGAGACCCAGTACTTC. The encoded protein is CASSVGLAPLQETQYF.

The V call is TRBV6-5, the J call TRBJ2-7; tentatively, D is TRBD1 or TRBD2 (5 bases each). The CDR3 spans 14 residues. Trimming pared 4 bases from V and 3 bases from J, leaving 13 bases between. The germline CDR1 and CDR2 sequences are MNHEY and SVGAGI. The CDR3 sequence is CASSFQGGGYEQYF. For the CDR3, the DNA is TGTGCCAGCAGTTTTCAGGGTGGGGGCTACGAGCAGTACTTC.

The chain has TRBV4-2 and TRBJ2-1, with 14 nucleotides matching TRBD2. This CDR3 has 21 amino acids. The V gene end was trimmed by 4 bases and the J gene end by 3 bases; junction bases not matched to a gene: 17. CDR1 is LGHNA, CDR2 YNFKEQ, per germline. The CDR3 sequence: CASSPEDGTSGGLYFYNEQFF. For the CDR3, the DNA is TGTGCCAGCAGCCCAGAGGATGGGACTAGCGGGGGCCTTTACTTCTACAATGAGCAGTTCTTC.

The gene calls are TRBV9 and TRBJ2-5, with TRBD2 identical over 7 bases. Germline V gene data show CDR1 as SGDLS and CDR2 as YYNGEE. The CDR3 length is 14 residues. With 4 bases clipped from V and 5 bases from J, the junction kept 8 bases outside the gene matches. CDR3 in amino acids: CASSQTSSWETQYF. In DNA, the CDR3 is TGTGCCAGCAGCCAGACTAGCTCTTGGGAGACCCAGTACTTC.

The chain combines TRBV4-3 with TRBJ1-4; weak D call: TRBD1 (6 bases). The CDR3 contains 18 residues. The germline V gene encodes CDR1 LGHNA and CDR2 YSLEER. V was shortened by 0 bases and J by 5 bases, with 19 bases between the two germline ends. The CDR3 DNA follows: TGCGCCAGCAGCCAAGATCTTGCCCCGACAGGATCAAATGAAAAACTGTTTTTT. It translates to CASSQDLAPTGSNEKLFF.

The chain recombines TRBV27 with TRBJ1-1; D is perhaps TRBD1 (5 bases). The CDR3 covers 14 residues. V lost 7 bases and J lost 5, with 17 bases in between. Germline V gene sequence: CDR1 MNHEY, CDR2 SMNVEV (reference sequence). The CDR3 nucleotides are TGTGCCAGCAAACTCGGGCAGGGCGATACTGAAGCTTTCTTT. It is translated as CASKLGQGDTEAFF.

The chain recombines TRBV29-1 with TRBJ2-3; D not resolved. The CDR3 is 14 residues long. Germline CDR1 is SQVTM and CDR2 is ANQGSEA. V lost 2 bases and J 1 base, leaving 10 bases between the germline ends. The CDR3 DNA follows: TGCAGCGTTGAATCGGCGCCACGCACAGATACGCAGTATTTT. Its translation: CSVESAPRTDTQYF.

The rearrangement links TRBV11-2 to TRBJ1-5; D gene unclear. The V gene's germline CDR1 is SGHAT and CDR2 FQNNGV. The V end was cut by 4 bases, the J end by 3 bases, with 10 bases between. The CDR3 totals 14 residues. CDR3 coding DNA: TGTGCCAGCAGCTCCGGCGGCCACAATCAGCCCCAGCATTTT. Amino acid sequence: CASSSGGHNQPQHF.

The chain joins TRBV27 to TRBJ1-2; maybe TRBD1 (5 bases). Trimming removed 0 bases from V and 7 bases from J, with 12 bases in between. CDR3 size: 14 residues. Germline-derived CDR1 and CDR2 are MNHEY and SMNVEV (reference sequence). DNA for the CDR3: TGTGCCAGCAGTTTATCAAGCAGGGTACTTGGCTACACCTTC. The encoded protein is CASSLSSRVLGYTF.

V and J are TRBV9 and TRBJ1-2, with D tentatively TRBD1 (5 bases). V lost 0 bases to trimming and J lost 7 bases, with 10 bases between them. Germline V CDR1 and CDR2: SGDLS, YYNGEE. The CDR3 sequence is 13 residues long. The CDR3 DNA reads as TGTGCCAGCAGCGTAGAATTTAGGGGTGGCTACACCTTC. Translating gives CASSVEFRGGYTF.